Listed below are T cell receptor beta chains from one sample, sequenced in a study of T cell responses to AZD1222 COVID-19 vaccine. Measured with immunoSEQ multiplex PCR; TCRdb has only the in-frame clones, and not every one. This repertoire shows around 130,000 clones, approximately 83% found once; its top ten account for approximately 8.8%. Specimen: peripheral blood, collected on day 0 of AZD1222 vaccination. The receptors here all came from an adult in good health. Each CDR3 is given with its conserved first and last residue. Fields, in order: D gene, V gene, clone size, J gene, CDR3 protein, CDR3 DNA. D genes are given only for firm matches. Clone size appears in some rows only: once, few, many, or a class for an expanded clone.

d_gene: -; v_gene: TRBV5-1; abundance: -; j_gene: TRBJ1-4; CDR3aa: CASSLGDANEKLFF; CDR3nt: TGCGCCAGCAGCTTAGGGGATGCTAATGAAAAACTGTTTTTT
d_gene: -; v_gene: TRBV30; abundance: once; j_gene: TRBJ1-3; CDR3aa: CAWSREVLTLGNTIYF; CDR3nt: TGTGCCTGGAGTAGAGAGGTTCTAACACTTGGAAACACCATATATTTT
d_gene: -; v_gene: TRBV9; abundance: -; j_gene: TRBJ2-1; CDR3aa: CASSSKNEQFF; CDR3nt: TGTGCCAGCAGCTCCAAAAATGAGCAGTTCTTC
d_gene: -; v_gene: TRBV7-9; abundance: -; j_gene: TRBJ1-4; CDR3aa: CASSFRQDREEKLFF; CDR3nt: TGTGCCAGCAGCTTTAGGCAGGATCGGGAAGAAAAACTGTTTTTT
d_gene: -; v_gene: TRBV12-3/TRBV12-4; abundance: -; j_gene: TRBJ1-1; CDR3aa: CASRRQQNTEAFF; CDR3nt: TGTGCCAGCAGGCGACAACAGAACACTGAAGCTTTCTTT
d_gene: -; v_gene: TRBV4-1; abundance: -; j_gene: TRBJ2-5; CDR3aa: CASSQGRGPRQETQYF; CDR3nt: TGCGCCAGCAGCCAAGGCCGGGGTCCCAGACAAGAGACCCAGTACTTC
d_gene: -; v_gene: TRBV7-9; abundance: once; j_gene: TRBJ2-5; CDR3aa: CASSQALTQYF; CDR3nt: TGTGCCAGCAGCCAGGCTTTGACCCAGTACTTC
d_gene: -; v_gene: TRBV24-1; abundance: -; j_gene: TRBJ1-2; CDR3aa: CATSDSGGRYGYTF; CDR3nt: TGTGCCACCAGTGACTCCGGGGGGCGCTATGGCTACACCTTC
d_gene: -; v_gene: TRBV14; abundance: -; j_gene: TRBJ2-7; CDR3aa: CASSWGREQYF; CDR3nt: TGTGCCAGCAGCTGGGGTCGCGAGCAGTACTTC
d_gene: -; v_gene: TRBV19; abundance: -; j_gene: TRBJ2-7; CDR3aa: CASSQGRDYEQYF; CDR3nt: TGTGCCAGTAGCCAGGGACGAGACTACGAGCAGTACTTC
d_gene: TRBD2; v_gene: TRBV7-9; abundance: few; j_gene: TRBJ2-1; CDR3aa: CASSLPTRLAGLRGEQFF; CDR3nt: TGTGCCAGCAGCTTACCCACTCGACTAGCGGGTCTGAGGGGTGAGCAGTTCTTC
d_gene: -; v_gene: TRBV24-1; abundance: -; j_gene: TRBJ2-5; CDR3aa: CATSDYAGGTQYF; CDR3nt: TGTGCCACCAGTGATTACGCCGGGGGGACCCAGTACTTC
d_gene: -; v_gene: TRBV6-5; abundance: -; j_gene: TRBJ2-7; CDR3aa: CASSRAKGYEQYF; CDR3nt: TGTGCCAGCAGTCGAGCCAAGGGTTACGAGCAGTACTTC
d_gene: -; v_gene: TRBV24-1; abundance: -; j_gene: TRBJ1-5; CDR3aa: CATSGGAEGPQHF; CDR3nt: TGTGCCACCAGTGGGGGGGCGGAGGGGCCCCAGCATTTT
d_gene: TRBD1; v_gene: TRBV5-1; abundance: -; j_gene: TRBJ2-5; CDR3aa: CASSLAGTAEMTQYF; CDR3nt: TGCGCCAGCAGCTTGGCCGGGACAGCAGAGATGACCCAGTACTTC
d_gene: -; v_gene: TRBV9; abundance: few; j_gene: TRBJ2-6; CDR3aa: CASSVISGANVLTF; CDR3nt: TGTGCCAGCAGCGTGATCTCTGGGGCCAACGTCCTGACTTTC
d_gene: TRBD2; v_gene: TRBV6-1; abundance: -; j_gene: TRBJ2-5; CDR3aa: CASSEALAGGQETQYF; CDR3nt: TGTGCCAGCAGTGAAGCCCTAGCGGGAGGGCAAGAGACCCAGTACTTC
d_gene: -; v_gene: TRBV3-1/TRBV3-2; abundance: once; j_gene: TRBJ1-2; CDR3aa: CASSQGYGYTF; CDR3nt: TGTGCCAGCAGCCAGGGCTATGGCTACACCTTC
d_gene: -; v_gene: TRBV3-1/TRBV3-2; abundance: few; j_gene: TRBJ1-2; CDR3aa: CASSRGLSYGYTF; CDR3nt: TGTGCCAGCAGCCGGGGACTGAGCTATGGCTACACCTTC
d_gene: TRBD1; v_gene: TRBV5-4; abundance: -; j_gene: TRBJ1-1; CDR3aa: CASSKTDRENTEAFF; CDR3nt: TGTGCCAGCAGCAAAACGGACAGGGAGAACACTGAAGCTTTCTTT
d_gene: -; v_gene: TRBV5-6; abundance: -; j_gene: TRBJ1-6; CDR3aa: CASSFTGYNSPLHF; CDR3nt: TGTGCCAGCAGCTTTACAGGCTATAATTCACCCCTCCACTTT
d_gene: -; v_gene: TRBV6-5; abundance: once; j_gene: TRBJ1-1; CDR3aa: CASSYSERGYTEAFF; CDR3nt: TGTGCCAGCAGTTACTCCGAACGGGGATACACTGAAGCTTTCTTT
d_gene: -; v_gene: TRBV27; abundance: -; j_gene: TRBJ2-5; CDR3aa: CASSLGRAGETQYF; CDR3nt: TGTGCCAGCAGTTTGGGCAGGGCTGGGGAGACCCAGTACTTC
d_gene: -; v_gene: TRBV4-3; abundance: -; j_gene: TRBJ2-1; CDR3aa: CASSQDGLVGAEQFF; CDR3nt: TGCGCCAGCAGCCAAGATGGCCTAGTGGGGGCTGAGCAGTTCTTC
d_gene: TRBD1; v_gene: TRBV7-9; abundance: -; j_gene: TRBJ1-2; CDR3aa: CASSLGQGADYGYTF; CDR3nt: TGTGCCAGCAGCTTAGGCCAGGGGGCGGACTATGGCTACACCTTC
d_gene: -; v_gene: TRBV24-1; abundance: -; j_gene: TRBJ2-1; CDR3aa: CATSTSSLSYNEQFF; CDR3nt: TGTGCCACCAGTACTTCTAGCCTGTCCTACAATGAGCAGTTCTTC
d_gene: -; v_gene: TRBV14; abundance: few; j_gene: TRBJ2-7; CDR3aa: CASSQDAYEQYF; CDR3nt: TGTGCCAGCAGCCAAGACGCCTACGAGCAGTACTTC
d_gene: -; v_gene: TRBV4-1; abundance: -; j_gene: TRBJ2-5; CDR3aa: CASSQGSRDQETQYF; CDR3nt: TGCGCAAGCAGCCAAGGGTCGAGGGATCAAGAGACCCAGTACTTC
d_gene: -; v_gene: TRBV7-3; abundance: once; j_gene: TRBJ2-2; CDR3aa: CASSRTATLAGELFF; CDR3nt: TGTGCCAGCAGCCGGACAGCTACCCTAGCCGGGGAGCTGTTTTTT
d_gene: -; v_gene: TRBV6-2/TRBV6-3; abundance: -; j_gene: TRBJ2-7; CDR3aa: CASSLRKDIYEQYF; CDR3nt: TGTGCCAGCAGCCTAAGGAAAGATATCTACGAGCAGTACTTC
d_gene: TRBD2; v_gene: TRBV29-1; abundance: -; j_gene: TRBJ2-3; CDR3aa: CSVSGTSGTTDTQYF; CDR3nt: TGCAGCGTCTCCGGGACTAGCGGAACCACAGATACGCAGTATTTT
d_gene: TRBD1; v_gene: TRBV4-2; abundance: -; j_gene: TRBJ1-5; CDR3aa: CASSQEGGGLNQPQHF; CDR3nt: TGTGCCAGCAGCCAAGAAGGGGGCGGACTCAATCAGCCCCAGCATTTT
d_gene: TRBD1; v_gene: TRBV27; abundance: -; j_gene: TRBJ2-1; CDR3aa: CASSLGDRVHEQFF; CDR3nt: TGTGCCAGCAGTTTGGGGGACAGGGTACATGAGCAGTTCTTC
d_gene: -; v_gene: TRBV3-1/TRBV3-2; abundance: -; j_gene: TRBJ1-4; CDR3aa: CASSNPGGLFF; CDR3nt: TGTGCCAGCAGCAACCCCGGGGGATTGTTTTTT
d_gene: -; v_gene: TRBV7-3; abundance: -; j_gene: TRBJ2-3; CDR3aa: CASSLTLGMEDTQYF; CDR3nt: TGTGCCAGCAGCTTAACGCTGGGGATGGAAGATACGCAGTATTTT
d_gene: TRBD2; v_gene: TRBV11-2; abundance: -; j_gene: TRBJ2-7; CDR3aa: CASSFGRGPYEQYF; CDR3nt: TGTGCCAGCAGCTTCGGGAGGGGTCCCTACGAGCAGTACTTC
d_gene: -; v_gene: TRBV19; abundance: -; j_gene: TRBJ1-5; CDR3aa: CASSIDRTAYQPQHF; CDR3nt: TGTGCCAGTAGTATAGACCGGACAGCCTATCAGCCCCAGCATTTT
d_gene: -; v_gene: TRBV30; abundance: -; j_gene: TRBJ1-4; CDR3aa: CAWSVGDTNNEKLFF; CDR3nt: TGTGCCTGGAGTGTAGGGGACACGAATAATGAAAAACTGTTTTTT
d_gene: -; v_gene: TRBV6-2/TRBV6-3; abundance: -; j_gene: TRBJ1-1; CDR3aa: CASSYGLKTEAFF; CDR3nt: TGTGCCAGCAGTTACGGGTTGAAGACTGAAGCTTTCTTT